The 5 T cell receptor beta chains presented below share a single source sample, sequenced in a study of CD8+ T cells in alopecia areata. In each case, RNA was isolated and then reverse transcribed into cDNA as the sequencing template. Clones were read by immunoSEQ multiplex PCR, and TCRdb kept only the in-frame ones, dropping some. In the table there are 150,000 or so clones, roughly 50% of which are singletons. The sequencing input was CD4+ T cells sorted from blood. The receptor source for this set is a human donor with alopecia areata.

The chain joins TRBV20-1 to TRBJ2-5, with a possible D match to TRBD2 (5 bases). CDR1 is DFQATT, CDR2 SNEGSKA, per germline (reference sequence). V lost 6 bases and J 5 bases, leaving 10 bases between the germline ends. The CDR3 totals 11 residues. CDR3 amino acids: CSATRGETQYF. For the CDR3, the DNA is TGCAGTGCCACGAGAGGGGAGACCCAGTACTTC.

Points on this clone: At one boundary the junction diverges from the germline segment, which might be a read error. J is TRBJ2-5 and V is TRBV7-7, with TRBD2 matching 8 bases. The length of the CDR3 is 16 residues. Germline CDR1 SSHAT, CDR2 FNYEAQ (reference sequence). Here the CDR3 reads CASSHRRGAGEETQYF. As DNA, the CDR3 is TGTGCTAGCAGCCACCGTCGGGGAGCGGGAGAAGAGACCCAGTACTTC.

The CDR3 is CASSFLAAYEQYF. Here the CDR3 DNA reads TGTGCCAGCAGCTTCTTAGCGGCATACGAGCAGTACTTC. The rearrangement joins TRBV7-9 to TRBJ2-7; TRBD2 is a possible D gene (6 bases). Trimming stripped 3 bases from V and 4 bases from J, with 10 bases between. This CDR3 contains 13 residues. Germline V gene sequence: CDR1 SEHNR, CDR2 FQNEAQ (reference sequence).

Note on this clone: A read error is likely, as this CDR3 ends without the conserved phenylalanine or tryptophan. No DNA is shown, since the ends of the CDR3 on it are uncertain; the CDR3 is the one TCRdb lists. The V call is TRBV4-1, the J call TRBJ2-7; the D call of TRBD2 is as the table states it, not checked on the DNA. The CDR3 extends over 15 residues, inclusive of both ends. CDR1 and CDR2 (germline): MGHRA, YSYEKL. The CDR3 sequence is CASSRGTSGRTEKGL.

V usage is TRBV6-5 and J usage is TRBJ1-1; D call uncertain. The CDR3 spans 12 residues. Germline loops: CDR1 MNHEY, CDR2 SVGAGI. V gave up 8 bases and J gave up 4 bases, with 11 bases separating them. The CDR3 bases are TGTGCCAGCTGTCGGAGCCTCACTGAAGCTTTCTTT. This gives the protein CASCRSLTEAFF.